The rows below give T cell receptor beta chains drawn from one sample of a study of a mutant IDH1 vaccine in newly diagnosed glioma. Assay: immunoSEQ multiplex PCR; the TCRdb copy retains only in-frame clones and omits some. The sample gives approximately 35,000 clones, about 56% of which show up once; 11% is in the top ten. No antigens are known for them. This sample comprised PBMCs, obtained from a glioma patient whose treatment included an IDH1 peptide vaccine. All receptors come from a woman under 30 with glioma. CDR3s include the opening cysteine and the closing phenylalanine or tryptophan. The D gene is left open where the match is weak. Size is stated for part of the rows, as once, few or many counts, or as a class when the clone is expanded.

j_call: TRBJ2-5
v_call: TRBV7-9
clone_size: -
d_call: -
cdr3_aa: CASSLAPGPVVSETQYF
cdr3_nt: TGTGCCAGCAGCTTAGCCCCCGGGCCTGTGGTTTCGGAGACCCAGTACTTC

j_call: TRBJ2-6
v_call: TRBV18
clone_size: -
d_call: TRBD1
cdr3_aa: CASSPDRAGANVLTF
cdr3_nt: TGTGCCAGCTCTCCCGACAGGGCTGGGGCCAACGTCCTGACTTTC

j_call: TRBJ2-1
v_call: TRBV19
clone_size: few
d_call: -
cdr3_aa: CASSMSDQGISYNEQFF
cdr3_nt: TGTGCCAGTAGTATGAGCGATCAGGGGATCTCCTACAATGAGCAGTTCTTC

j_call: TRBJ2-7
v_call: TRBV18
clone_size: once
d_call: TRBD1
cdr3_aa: CASSPPDRGRPQTYEQYF
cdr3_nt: TGTGCCAGCTCACCCCCAGACAGGGGGCGACCCCAGACTTACGAGCAGTACTTC

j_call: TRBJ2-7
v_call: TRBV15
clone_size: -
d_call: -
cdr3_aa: CATSEGISYEQYF
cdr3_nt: TGTGCCACCAGCGAGGGTATATCCTACGAGCAGTACTTC

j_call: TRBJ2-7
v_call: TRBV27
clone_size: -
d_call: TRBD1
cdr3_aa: CASRGTGNSYEQYF
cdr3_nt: TGTGCCAGCAGGGGGACAGGGAACTCCTACGAGCAGTACTTC

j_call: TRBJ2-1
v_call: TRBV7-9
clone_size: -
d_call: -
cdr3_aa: CASNTNWGSDNEQFF
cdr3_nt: TGTGCCAGCAATACAAATTGGGGCAGTGACAATGAGCAGTTCTTC

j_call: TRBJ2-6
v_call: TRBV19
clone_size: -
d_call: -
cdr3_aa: CASSVSYSGANVLTF
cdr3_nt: TGTGCCAGTAGTGTCAGCTACTCTGGGGCCAACGTCCTGACTTTC

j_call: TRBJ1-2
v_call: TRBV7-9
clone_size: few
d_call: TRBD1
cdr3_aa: CASSGPPVNRGKNGYTF
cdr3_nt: TGTGCCAGCAGCGGACCCCCCGTGAACAGGGGAAAAAATGGCTACACCTTC

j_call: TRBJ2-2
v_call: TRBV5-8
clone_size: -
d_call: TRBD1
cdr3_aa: CASRLAGTGPNTGELFF
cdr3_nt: TGTGCCAGCAGATTGGCCGGGACAGGGCCTAACACCGGGGAGCTGTTTTTT

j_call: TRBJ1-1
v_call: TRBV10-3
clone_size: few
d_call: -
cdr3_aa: CAISETWDAEAFF
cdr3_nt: TGTGCCATCAGTGAGACCTGGGATGCTGAAGCTTTCTTT

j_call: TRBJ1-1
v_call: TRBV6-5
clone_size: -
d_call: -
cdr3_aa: CASSLTRAGNTEAFF
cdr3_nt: TGTGCCAGCAGTTTAACCAGGGCAGGGAACACTGAAGCTTTCTTT

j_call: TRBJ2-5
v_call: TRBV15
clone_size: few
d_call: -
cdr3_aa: CATSRDPAVPETQYF
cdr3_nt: TGTGCCACCAGCAGAGATCCGGCCGTACCGGAGACCCAGTACTTC

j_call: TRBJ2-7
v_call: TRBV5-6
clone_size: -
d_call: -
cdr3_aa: CASSLDGAREYF
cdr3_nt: TGTGCCAGCAGCTTGGACGGGGCCAGGGAGTACTTC

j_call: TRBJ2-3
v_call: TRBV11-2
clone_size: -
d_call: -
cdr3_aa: CASSSLTDTQYF
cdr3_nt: TGTGCCAGCAGCTCTCTCACAGATACGCAGTATTTT

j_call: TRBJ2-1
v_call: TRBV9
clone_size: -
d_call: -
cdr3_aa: CASSQTGTHSTGAFF
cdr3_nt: TGTGCCAGCAGCCAGACCGGGACCCATAGCACTGGTGCGTTCTTC

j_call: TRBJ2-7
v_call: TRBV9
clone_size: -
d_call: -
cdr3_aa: CASSVGAVSYEQYF
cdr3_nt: TGTGCCAGCAGCGTAGGAGCGGTCTCCTACGAGCAGTACTTC

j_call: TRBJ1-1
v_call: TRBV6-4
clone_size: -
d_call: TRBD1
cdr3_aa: CASSVTGGGTEAFF
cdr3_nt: TGTGCCAGCAGCGTTACAGGGGGCGGCACTGAAGCTTTCTTT

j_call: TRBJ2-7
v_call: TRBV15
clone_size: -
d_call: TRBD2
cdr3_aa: CATSRSGGRESYEQYF
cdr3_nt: TGTGCCACCAGCAGATCCGGCGGGAGGGAATCCTACGAGCAGTACTTC

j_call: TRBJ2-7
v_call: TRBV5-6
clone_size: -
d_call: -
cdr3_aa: CASSFWGSSDEQYF
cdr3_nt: TGTGCCAGCAGCTTTTGGGGGTCTTCGGACGAGCAGTACTTC

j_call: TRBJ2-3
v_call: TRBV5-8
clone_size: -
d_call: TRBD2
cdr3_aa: CASSPSGTDTQYF
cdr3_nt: TGTGCCAGCAGCCCTAGCGGGACAGATACGCAGTATTTT

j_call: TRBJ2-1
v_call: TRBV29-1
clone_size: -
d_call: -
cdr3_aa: CSVVRDMGGNEQFF
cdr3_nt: TGCAGCGTAGTCCGGGACATGGGTGGGAATGAGCAGTTCTTC

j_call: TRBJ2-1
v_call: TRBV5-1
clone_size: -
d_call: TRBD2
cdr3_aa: CASGVWAGEDENEQFF
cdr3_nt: TGCGCCAGTGGAGTATGGGCGGGAGAAGATGAAAATGAGCAGTTCTTC

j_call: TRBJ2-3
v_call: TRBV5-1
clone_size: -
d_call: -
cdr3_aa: CASSQLSTDTQYF
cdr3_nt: TGCGCCAGCAGCCAACTAAGCACAGATACGCAGTATTTT

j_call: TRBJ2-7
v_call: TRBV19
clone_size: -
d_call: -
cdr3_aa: CASSIGARGLDEQYF
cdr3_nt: TGTGCCAGTAGTATCGGGGCGCGCGGGTTGGACGAGCAGTACTTC

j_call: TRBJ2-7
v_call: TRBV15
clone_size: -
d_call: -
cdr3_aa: CATKAGVQSYEQYF
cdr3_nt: TGTGCCACCAAAGCAGGAGTTCAGTCCTACGAGCAGTACTTC

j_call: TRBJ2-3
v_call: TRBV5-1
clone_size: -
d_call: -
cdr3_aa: CASSLAGRSADTQYF
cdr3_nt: TGCGCCAGCAGCTTGGCCGGAAGGTCTGCAGATACGCAGTATTTT

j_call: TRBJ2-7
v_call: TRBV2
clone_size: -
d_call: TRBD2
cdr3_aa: CASRVDVRGAGQEQYF
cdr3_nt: TGTGCCAGCAGGGTGGATGTGCGGGGAGCGGGGCAGGAGCAGTACTTC

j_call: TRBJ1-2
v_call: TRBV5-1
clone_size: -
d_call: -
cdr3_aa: CASSLGTQNYGYTF
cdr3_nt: TGCGCCAGCAGCTTGGGGACCCAGAACTATGGCTACACCTTC

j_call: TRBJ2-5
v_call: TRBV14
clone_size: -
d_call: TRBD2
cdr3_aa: CASSQGLTGGRQETQYF
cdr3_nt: TGTGCCAGCAGCCAAGGGCTAACGGGGGGGCGCCAAGAGACCCAGTACTTC

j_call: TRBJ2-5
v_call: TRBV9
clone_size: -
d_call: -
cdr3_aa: CASNVGRETQYF
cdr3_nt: TGTGCCAGCAACGTTGGGCGAGAGACCCAGTACTTC

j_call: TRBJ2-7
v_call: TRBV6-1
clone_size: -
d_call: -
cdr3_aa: CASRTQTSYEQYF
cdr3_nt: TGTGCCAGCAGGACACAGACCTCCTACGAGCAGTACTTC

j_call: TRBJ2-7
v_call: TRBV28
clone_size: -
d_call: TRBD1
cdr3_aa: CASSDRGLKQTEQYF
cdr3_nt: TGTGCCAGCAGTGACAGGGGGCTAAAGCAAACCGAGCAGTACTTC

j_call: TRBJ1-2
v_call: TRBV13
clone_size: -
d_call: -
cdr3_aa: CASSPAGVNYGYTF
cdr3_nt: TGTGCCAGCAGCCCCGCGGGGGTTAACTATGGCTACACCTTC

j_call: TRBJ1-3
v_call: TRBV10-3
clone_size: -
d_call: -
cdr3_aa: CAIERTRTNTIYF
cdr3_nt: TGTGCCATCGAGAGGACTCGAACAAACACCATATATTTT

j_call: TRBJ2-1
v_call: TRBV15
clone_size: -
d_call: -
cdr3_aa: CATSRVGSSYNEQFF
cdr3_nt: TGTGCCACCAGCAGAGTTGGAAGCTCCTACAATGAGCAGTTCTTC

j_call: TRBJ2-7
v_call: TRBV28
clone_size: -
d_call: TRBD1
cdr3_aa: CASNQGAGEQYF
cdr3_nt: TGTGCCAGCAATCAGGGGGCAGGGGAGCAGTACTTC

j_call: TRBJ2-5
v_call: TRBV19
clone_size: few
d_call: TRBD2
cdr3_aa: CASSPTSGQETQYF
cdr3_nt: TGTGCCAGTAGCCCGACTAGCGGCCAAGAGACCCAGTACTTC

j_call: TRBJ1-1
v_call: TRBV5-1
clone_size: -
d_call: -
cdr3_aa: CATSTGNTEAFF
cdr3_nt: TGCGCCACCTCGACGGGGAACACTGAAGCTTTCTTT

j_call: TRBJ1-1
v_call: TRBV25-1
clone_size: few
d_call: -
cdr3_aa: CASSPTGNTEAFF
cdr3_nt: TGTGCCAGCAGTCCGACAGGGAACACTGAAGCTTTCTTT

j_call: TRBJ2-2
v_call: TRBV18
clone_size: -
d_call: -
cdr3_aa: CASSPKLERELFF
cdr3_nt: TGTGCCAGCTCACCCAAATTGGAACGGGAGCTGTTTTTT

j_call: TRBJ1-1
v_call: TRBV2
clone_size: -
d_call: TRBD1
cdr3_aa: CASGGQGLTEAFF
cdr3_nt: TGTGCCAGCGGTGGACAGGGCCTCACTGAAGCTTTCTTT

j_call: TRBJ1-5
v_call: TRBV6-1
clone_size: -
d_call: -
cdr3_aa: CASSEVTSSGGNQPQHF
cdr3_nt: TGTGCCAGCAGTGAAGTCACGTCTTCGGGGGGCAATCAGCCCCAGCATTTT